The 30 T cell receptor beta chains below all came from one sample that was sequenced in a study of T cells in Graves' hyperthyroidism and ophthalmopathy. Amplified regions were TCR beta CDR3 sequences from RNA transcripts. During a first-round RT-PCR of the TCR CDR3, the HTBI primer set was used. TCRdb analysed the multiplex PCR reads with MiXCR anew, one entry per CDR3 protein. This sample has about 600,000 distinct CDR3 sequences; 13% to 15% occur once, and the top ten carry over 6%. The sample taken for sequencing was blood. These receptor sequences come from a woman between 18 and 30 years old with Graves' ophthalmopathy.

At least ten counts were recorded for this clonotype. The chain employs TRBV6-5 and TRBJ1-1; 7 nucleotides match TRBD1. The CDR3 is 13 residues long. The trim removed 2 bases at V and 11 bases at J, leaving 8 bases unmatched. Germline assignment: CDR1 MNHEY and CDR2 SVGAGI. The CDR3 here is CASSYPPTGMAFF. In DNA, the CDR3 is TGTGCCAGCAGTTACCCACCGACAGGGATGGCTTTCTTT.

This clonotype was counted between two and nine times. The rearrangement links TRBV9 to TRBJ2-7; D is possibly TRBD2 (6 bases). Trimming left V 1 base short and J 1 base short, with 9 bases between. The CDR3 is 14 amino acids. Germline assignment: CDR1 SGDLS and CDR2 YYNGEE. The CDR3 spells CASSVYGGSYEQYF. CDR3 DNA sequence: TGTGCCAGCAGCGTATATGGGGGGTCCTACGAGCAGTACTTC.

This clonotype was found many times. V is TRBV28 and J is TRBJ1-1; D is unresolved. V lost 7 bases and J 11 bases, leaving 17 bases between the germline ends. The CDR3 loop spans 12 amino acids. Germline assignment: CDR1 MDHEN and CDR2 SYDVKM. CDR3 loop: CASTRYSNSAFF. In nucleotides, the CDR3 is TGTGCCAGCACTCGTTACTCGAACAGCGCTTTCTTT. Drawing the rest from reference TRBV28 and TRBJ1-1, the complete variable domain is DVKVTQSSRYLVKRTGEKVFLECVQDMDHENMFWYRQDPGLGLRLIYFSYDVKMKEKGDIPEGYSVSREKKERFSLILESASTNQTSMYLCASTRYSNSAFFGQGTRLTVV.

This clonotype was detected a few times. The CDR3 sequence: CASSLQDLSGNTIYF. The CDR3 nucleotides read TGTGCCAGCAGTTTGCAGGATCTCTCTGGAAACACCATATATTTT. V is TRBV12-3 or TRBV12-4 and J is TRBJ1-3; no reliable D call. This CDR3 has 15 residues. Trimming removed 3 bases at V and 0 bases at J, with 9 bases between.

This clonotype was recorded many times. This chain links TRBV20-1 with TRBJ1-3; unclear D gene. CDR3 length equals 13 residues. Deletions cut 5 bases from V and 0 bases from J, with 8 bases between. Germline CDR1 DFQATT, CDR2 SNEGSKA (reference sequence). CDR3 residues: CSAATASGNTIYF. DNA for the CDR3: TGCAGTGCTGCCACAGCCTCTGGAAACACCATATATTTT.

This clonotype was recorded at least ten times. This chain uses TRBV11-1 with TRBJ2-3; D may be TRBD1 (6 bases). The CDR3 sequence is 15 residues long. V was pared by 2 bases and J by 4 bases, with 13 bases between. Germline values: CDR1 SGHAT, CDR2 FQDESV (reference sequence). This CDR3 is CASSLLQGGPDTQYF. The CDR3 nucleotides read TGTGCCAGCAGCTTACTACAGGGCGGCCCAGATACGCAGTATTTT.

This clonotype was detected many times. The rearrangement links TRBV6-6 to TRBJ1-5; D uncertain. This CDR3 is 15 amino acids long. The ends were cut back, 0 bases at V and 1 base at J, with 7 bases in the middle. Germline CDR1 and CDR2: MNHNY and SVGAGI (reference sequence). CDR3: CASSYSRISNQPQHF. The CDR3, as DNA: TGTGCCAGCAGTTACTCGAGGATAAGCAATCAGCCCCAGCATTTT.

This clonotype has a count of ten or more. This chain links TRBV7-2 with TRBJ2-1, with TRBD2 identical over 9 bases. Germline V gives CDR1 SGHTA, CDR2 FQGNSA. The CDR3 sequence is 14 residues long. V shed 3 bases and J 7 bases; nucleotides not matched to a gene: 4. The CDR3 is CASSFDSGRNEQFF. For the CDR3, the DNA is TGTGCCAGCAGCTTTGATAGCGGGAGAAATGAGCAGTTCTTC.

This clonotype was recorded at least ten times. The rearrangement links TRBV6-2 or TRBV6-3 to TRBJ2-3; perhaps TRBD2 as D (6 bases). The V and J ends lost 0 bases and 0 bases respectively, with 22 bases between them. This CDR3 has 20 amino acids. The germline CDR1 and CDR2 sequences are MNHEY and SVGEGT. CDR3 nucleotide sequence: TGTGCCAGCAGTTACTCGGAGGTACCTAGCGACTCTCCTAGCACAGATACGCAGTATTTT. Protein: CASSYSEVPSDSPSTDTQYF.

This clonotype was recorded a few times. The V gene is TRBV5-1, the J gene TRBJ1-6; perhaps TRBD1 as D (5 bases). V was trimmed by 1 base and J by 6 bases, leaving 11 bases between them. In germline, CDR1 is SGHRS, CDR2 YFSETQ. This CDR3 has 15 amino acids. The CDR3 sequence: CASSLRGGFNSPLHF. The CDR3 DNA follows: TGCGCCAGCAGCTTGAGGGGAGGGTTTAATTCACCCCTCCACTTT.

The table lists this clonotype with many counts. Relative to the germline gene, one junction end is altered; a read error may explain this. J is TRBJ2-5 and V is TRBV12-3 or TRBV12-4; D may be TRBD1 or TRBD2 (5 bases each). The CDR3 has 13 amino acids. CDR3: CASSLEEGETQYF. DNA for the CDR3: TGTGCCAGCAGCTTAGAAGAGGGGGAGACCCAGTACTTC.

This clonotype was found many times. J is TRBJ1-5 and V is TRBV2; D is ambiguous. The CDR3 contains 17 residues. Trimming left V 4 bases short and J 1 base short, with 17 bases between. From germline, CDR1 is SNHLY and CDR2 FYNNEI. The CDR3, as DNA: TGTGCCAGCAGTGCGGCCGCGGCGTGGGTAAGCAATCAGCCCCAGCATTTT. This codes for CASSAAAAWVSNQPQHF.

This clonotype was observed a single time. The J gene is TRBJ2-1, the V gene TRBV12-3 or TRBV12-4; 10 bases line up with TRBD2. This CDR3 contains 19 residues. V was clipped by 8 bases and J by 1 base; unmatched bases: 17. Here the CDR3 reads CASGGGSGRILGSYNEQFF. CDR3 nucleotide sequence: TGTGCCAGCGGTGGAGGTAGCGGGAGGATCTTAGGGTCCTACAATGAGCAGTTCTTC.

This clonotype has only a few counts. The chain has TRBV10-3 and TRBJ2-6; D ambiguous. Trimming left V 0 bases short and J 3 bases short, with 15 bases between. CDR1 and CDR2 (germline): ENHRY, SYGVKD. This CDR3 region has 18 residues. Written as DNA, the CDR3 is TGTGCCATCAGTGAGTCTACTGTGCGTTCCGGTGGGGCCAACGTCCTGACTTTC. This translates into CAISESTVRSGGANVLTF.

This clonotype was found many times. The rearrangement links TRBV5-1 to TRBJ2-2; D uncertain. Germline V gene sequence: CDR1 SGHRS, CDR2 YFSETQ. This CDR3 contains 15 residues. Trimming stripped 2 bases from V and 4 bases from J, with 12 bases between. For the CDR3, the DNA is TGCGCCAGCAGCTTAGCAGTTCCTAGCACCGGGGAGCTGTTTTTT. This gives the protein CASSLAVPSTGELFF.

This clonotype was seen ten or more times. The chain carries TRBV7-9 and TRBJ2-7; D remains unclear. Trimming took off 5 bases at V and 6 bases at J, with 17 bases between the two ends. The CDR3 has 14 residues. CDR1 and CDR2 from the germline V gene are SEHNR and FQNEAQ (reference sequence). CDR3 residues: CASSTRATTSEQYF. The CDR3 DNA reads as TGTGCCAGCAGCACCCGGGCCACAACCTCCGAGCAGTACTTC.

This clonotype was detected many times. The rearrangement uses TRBV6-1 and TRBJ2-1; possibly TRBD2 for D (5 bases). The ends were cut back, 6 bases at V and 2 bases at J, with 11 bases in the middle. This CDR3 has 14 residues. The germline CDR1 and CDR2 sequences are MNHNS and SASEGT. The CDR3 region has the DNA TGTGCCAGCAGGAGGACTGAAACCTACAATGAGCAGTTCTTC. The encoded protein is CASRRTETYNEQFF.

This clonotype was seen at least ten times. J is TRBJ1-5 and V is TRBV15, with 7 nucleotides matching TRBD1. Germline assignment: CDR1 LNHNV and CDR2 YYDKDF (reference sequence). This CDR3 is 14 amino acids long. J lost 7 bases, V lost 2 bases, and 5 bases had no gene match. The CDR3: CATSRPLQGQPQHF. The CDR3 DNA follows: TGTGCCACCAGCAGACCGTTACAGGGGCAGCCCCAGCATTTT.

This clonotype was found many times. This chain links TRBV20-1 with TRBJ1-1; D unresolved. V lost 0 bases, J lost 4 bases, and 12 bases lay in between. CDR1 is DFQATT and CDR2 is SNEGSKA in the germline V gene (reference sequence). The CDR3 totals 14 residues. Here the CDR3 reads CSARDRVGSTEAFF. The DNA of the CDR3 is TGCAGTGCTAGAGATCGGGTAGGGAGCACTGAAGCTTTCTTT.

The chain employs TRBV7-2 and TRBJ2-4; D is perhaps TRBD1 or TRBD2 (6 bases each). Deletions cut 7 bases from V and 0 bases from J, with 22 bases between. Germline V CDR1 and CDR2: SGHTA, FQGNSA. The CDR3 has 18 residues. The CDR3 is CASIPPFSGGLAKNIQYF. CDR3 DNA sequence: TGTGCCAGCATCCCCCCCTTTTCCGGGGGCTTAGCCAAAAACATTCAGTACTTC.

With regard to this clonotype: A much larger clone lies a single base off, so this may be a read error. The chain combines TRBV5-1 with TRBJ2-1; D may be TRBD1 (5 bases). The J call is in doubt because the DNA end fits TRBJ2-7 better. Germline CDR1 and CDR2: SGHRS and YFSETQ. The CDR3 consists of 14 residues. The CDR3 sequence is CASSLGQTYNEQYF. DNA for the CDR3: TGCGCCAGCAGCTTGGGACAGACCTACAATGAGCAGTACTTC.

This clonotype was detected many times. This chain connects TRBV7-9 to TRBJ1-5; maybe TRBD1 (5 bases). Trimming removed 4 bases at V and 3 bases at J, with 22 bases between. The CDR3 runs to 18 residues. Per the germline V gene, CDR1 is SEHNR and CDR2 is FQNEAQ (reference sequence). CDR3 sequence: CASSSSLGGGWVNQPQHF. The CDR3 DNA sequence: TGTGCCAGCAGCTCCTCTCTCGGCGGGGGGTGGGTCAATCAGCCCCAGCATTTT.

The rearrangement joins TRBV9 to TRBJ2-1; no clear D. Germline loops: CDR1 SGDLS, CDR2 YYNGEE. V was pared by 8 bases and J by 5 bases, with 26 bases between. The CDR3 has 17 residues. CDR3 nucleotides: TGTGCCAGGCTCCCGGCCCGACGCAAGACTTCTGACAATGAGCAGTTCTTC. Translation: CARLPARRKTSDNEQFF.

There are many counts of this clonotype. V and J are TRBV13 and TRBJ2-7; no clear D gene. Per the germline V gene, CDR1 is PRHDT and CDR2 is FYEKMQ (reference sequence). The V and J ends lost 5 bases and 7 bases respectively, with 12 bases between them. The CDR3 loop spans 12 amino acids. Here the CDR3 reads CASSAPLREQYF. The CDR3 nucleotides read TGTGCCAGCAGCGCCCCCCTTCGGGAGCAGTACTTC.

This clonotype was seen a few times. The rearrangement links TRBV7-9 to TRBJ1-5; maybe TRBD1 (5 bases). Germline V gene lookup returns CDR1 SEHNR and CDR2 FQNEAQ (reference sequence). This CDR3 is 15 amino acids long. Between the trimmed V and J ends, which lost 1 base and 2 bases, there was a span of 9 bases. CDR3 nucleotide sequence: TGTGCCAGCAGCTTAGGGGGCGTCGGCAATCAGCCCCAGCATTTT. This translates into CASSLGGVGNQPQHF.

The gene calls are TRBV20-1 and TRBJ2-7; TRBD2 is a possible D gene (5 bases). Germline V gives CDR1 DFQATT, CDR2 SNEGSKA (reference sequence). The CDR3 runs to 14 residues. Trimming took 0 bases from V and 3 from J, leaving 12 bases between them. CDR3 amino acids: CSARDRAGHYEQYF. The CDR3 region has the DNA TGCAGTGCTAGAGATCGGGCGGGCCACTACGAGCAGTACTTC.

The genes are TRBV18 and TRBJ1-5, with 7 bases fitting TRBD1. The CDR3 has 16 amino acids. The germline gives CDR1 KGHSH, CDR2 LQKENI. V was pared by 2 bases and J by 0 bases, with 4 bases of the junction left unmatched. In DNA form, the CDR3 reads TGTGCCAGCTCACCATCAGACAGGGCTAGCAATCAGCCCCAGCATTTT. Residues: CASSPSDRASNQPQHF.

V and J are TRBV28 and TRBJ1-6; 7 nucleotides match TRBD1. The ends lost 5 bases at V and 5 bases at J; junction bases unmatched: 9. Germline-derived CDR1 and CDR2 are MDHEN and SYDVKM. The CDR3 totals 16 residues. This chain's CDR3 is CASSPMGTDNNSPLHF. The CDR3, as DNA: TGTGCCAGCAGTCCGATGGGGACAGACAATAATTCACCCCTCCACTTT.

In its sample, this clonotype was seen many times. V gene TRBV18 combines with J gene TRBJ2-2; D is unclear. Germline assignment: CDR1 KGHSH and CDR2 LQKENI. The V and J ends lost 1 base and 2 bases respectively, with 8 bases between them. This CDR3 comprises 15 residues. The CDR3 loop is CASSPLETNTGELFF. The CDR3, as DNA: TGTGCCAGCTCACCACTGGAAACAAACACCGGGGAGCTGTTTTTT.

In its sample, this clonotype was seen many times. This chain joins TRBV11-3 and TRBJ2-2; 8 positions agree with TRBD1. CDR3 length: 17 residues. Germline CDR1 SGHNT, CDR2 YENEEA. Trimming at V came to 1 base and at J to 3 bases, leaving 7 bases not matched to a gene. The CDR3 sequence is CASSLGFQGADTGELFF. The CDR3, as DNA: TGTGCCAGCAGCTTAGGATTCCAGGGGGCAGACACCGGGGAGCTGTTTTTT.